The 30 T cell receptor beta chains reported below all come from one sample, sequenced in a study of cytomegalovirus exposure and HLA in healthy donors. This PCR relied on a set of 60 Vbeta primers and 13 Jbeta primers. Here immunoSEQ multiplex PCR was the method, and the copy in TCRdb shows in-frame clones only, minus some. Among about 100,000 clones listed, more than 65% were seen once. Sequencing used PBMCs. The origin of the receptors is a woman between 50 and 59 years old in good health and CMV-seropositive.

The V and J genes are TRBV7-6 and TRBJ2-7, with 12 bases fitting TRBD1. This CDR3 spans 14 amino acids. Germline V gene data show CDR1 as SGHVS and CDR2 as FNYEAQ. The V and J ends lost 4 bases and 5 bases, in that order; junction bases with no gene match: 3. CDR3 bases: TGTGCCAGCAGCTGGGGACAGGGGGCGGACGAGCAGTACTTC. Translation: CASSWGQGADEQYF.

This chain connects TRBV7-2 to TRBJ2-7; D is possibly TRBD1 (5 bases). This CDR3 comprises 15 residues. The V gene lost 1 base and the J gene lost 1 base, with 11 bases spanning the gap. Germline V gene sequence: CDR1 SGHTA, CDR2 FQGNSA. CDR3 DNA sequence: TGTGCCAGCAGCTTAGTTCAGGGTAAATCCTACGAGCAGTACTTC. This translates into CASSLVQGKSYEQYF.

This sequence joins TRBV2 and TRBJ2-1; D might be TRBD2 (6 bases). The germline V gene has CDR1 SNHLY and CDR2 FYNNEI. This CDR3 contains 13 residues. Trimming removed 10 bases from V and 1 base from J, with 11 bases in between. CDR3 amino acids: CATRGISYNEQFF. CDR3 nucleotides: TGTGCCACCCGGGGGATATCCTACAATGAGCAGTTCTTC.

This chain's CDR3 is CASTGGQPGELFF. The CDR3 region has the DNA TGTGCCAGTACCGGGGGACAGCCCGGGGAGCTGTTTTTT. The chain has TRBV19 and TRBJ2-2; a weak D match, TRBD1 (7 bases). Germline V CDR1 and CDR2: LNHDA, SQIVND (reference sequence). The V gene lost 7 bases and the J gene lost 6 bases, with 12 bases spanning the gap. The CDR3 is 13 amino acids.

The gene calls are TRBV19 and TRBJ1-6, with unresolved D. From germline, CDR1 is LNHDA and CDR2 SQIVND (reference sequence). This CDR3 region has 14 residues. V lost 6 bases and J lost 3, with 9 bases in between. CDR3 in DNA: TGTGCCAGTAGCGGGGTTGGCTATAATTCACCCCTCCACTTT. This encodes CASSGVGYNSPLHF.

A few counts support this clone. The chain uses TRBV4-2 and TRBJ2-5, with 7 positions matching TRBD2. J gave up 5 bases and V 2 bases, and 11 bases lay outside the gene matches. This CDR3 has 16 amino acids. Looked up from germline, CDR1 is LGHNA and CDR2 is YNFKEQ. The CDR3 coding sequence is TGTGCCAGCAGCCAACTCCTTGGGCGGGGGAAGGAGACCCAGTACTTC. Its protein product is CASSQLLGRGKETQYF.

The chain has TRBV15 and TRBJ2-5; 7 positions match TRBD1. The end of the DNA fits TRBJ2-7 better, so the J call may be wrong. The CDR3 runs to 15 residues. Germline assignment: CDR1 LNHNV and CDR2 YYDKDF (reference sequence). The chain's CDR3 is CATSSHRGSAYEQYF. DNA for the CDR3: TGTGCCACCAGCAGTCACAGGGGCTCAGCCTACGAGCAGTACTTC.

The chain links TRBV5-4 to TRBJ1-1; weak D call: TRBD1 (5 bases). V lost 5 bases and J lost 1, with 12 bases in between. The CDR3 is made up of 14 amino acids. CDR1 SGHNT and CDR2 YYREEE come from the germline V gene (reference sequence). CDR3 region: CASRGGPGNTEAFF. The CDR3 coding sequence is TGTGCCAGCAGGGGGGGACCTGGGAACACTGAAGCTTTCTTT.

The chain has TRBV7-3 and TRBJ2-7; TRBD2 matches at 8 bases. This CDR3 has 15 amino acids. The ends lost 5 bases at V and 2 bases at J; junction bases unmatched: 8. The germline CDR1 and CDR2 sequences are SGHTA and FQGTGA. CDR3 protein: CASSPRGGATYEQYF. CDR3 DNA sequence: TGTGCCAGCAGCCCCCGGGGGGGGGCCACCTACGAGCAGTACTTC. Together with reference TRBV7-3 and TRBJ2-7, the CDR3 gives the full variable domain: GAGVSQTPSNKVTEKGKYVELRCDPISGHTALYWYRQSLGQGPEFLIYFQGTGAADDSGLPNDRFFAVRPEGSVSTLKIQRTERGDSAVYLCASSPRGGATYEQYFGPGTRLTVT.

In nucleotides, the CDR3 is TGTGCCAGCAGCCCCGGGACTTACTGGGCAGATACGCAGTATTTT. The encoded protein is CASSPGTYWADTQYF. The genes are TRBV7-2 and TRBJ2-3, with a tentative D call TRBD2 (6 bases). V was clipped by 5 bases and J by 4 bases, with 16 bases between them. The CDR3 runs to 15 residues. CDR1 and CDR2 (germline): SGHTA, FQGNSA.

This chain connects TRBV7-3 to TRBJ1-3; tentative D call: TRBD1 (5 bases). Germline values: CDR1 SGHTA, CDR2 FQGTGA. The V end lost 5 bases, the J end lost 2 bases, and 10 bases lay between the germline ends. The CDR3 loop spans 14 amino acids. The CDR3 nucleotides are TGTGCCAGCAGCCCTGGAGGGGCTGGAAACACCATATATTTT. It codes for CASSPGGAGNTIYF.

This chain connects TRBV10-3 to TRBJ1-2; TRBD1 matches at 12 bases. There are 17 residues in the CDR3. Unmatched junction bases numbered 12, after V lost 6 bases and J lost 4 bases. The germline CDR1 and CDR2 sequences are ENHRY and SYGVKD. CDR3 nucleotide sequence: TGTGCCATCAGGCAGGGACAGGGGGCACCTTTGGCCTATGGCTACACCTTC. This sequence encodes CAIRQGQGAPLAYGYTF.

There are a few counts of this clone. The chain recombines TRBV9 with TRBJ1-4; D not certain. This CDR3 region has 13 residues. V was trimmed by 7 bases and J by 7 bases, leaving 14 bases between them. In germline, CDR1 is SGDLS, CDR2 YYNGEE. The CDR3 is CASQDGLGEKLFF. The CDR3 coding sequence is TGTGCCAGCCAGGATGGACTTGGTGAAAAACTGTTTTTT.

CDR3 sequence: CATSRGGTGQNTEAFF. CDR3 sequence (DNA): TGTGCCACCAGCAGAGGGGGAACAGGGCAAAACACTGAAGCTTTCTTT. The rearrangement links TRBV15 to TRBJ1-1, with D possibly TRBD1 on 6 matching bases. This CDR3 is built from 16 residues. In germline, CDR1 is LNHNV, CDR2 YYDKDF (reference sequence). V was cut by 1 base and J by 2 bases, with 14 bases left in between.

The chain carries TRBV29-1 and TRBJ2-1; D possibly corresponds to TRBD2 (7 bases). The ends were cut back, 4 bases at V and 7 bases at J, with 14 bases in the middle. The V gene's germline CDR1 is SQVTM and CDR2 ANQGSEA. The CDR3 extends over 13 amino acids. CDR3 sequence reads: CSVVGGAANEQFF. The CDR3 nucleotides are TGCAGCGTTGTGGGGGGGGCGGCAAATGAGCAGTTCTTC.

The chain couples TRBV19 to TRBJ2-2, with D maybe TRBD1 (5 bases). This CDR3 is built from 14 residues. The V and J ends lost 5 bases and 4 bases respectively, with 11 bases between them. CDR1 is LNHDA and CDR2 is SQIVND in the germline V gene (reference sequence). CDR3 protein: CASSPRVSTGELFF. CDR3 DNA sequence: TGTGCCAGTAGTCCCAGGGTCTCCACCGGGGAGCTGTTTTTT. The entire variable domain, with the rest obtained from reference TRBV19 and TRBJ2-2, is as follows: DGGITQSPKYLFRKEGQNVTLSCEQNLNHDAMYWYRQDPGQGLRLIYYSQIVNDFQKGDIAEGYSVSREKKESFPLTVTSAQKNPTAFYLCASSPRVSTGELFFGEGSRLTVL.

The chain has TRBV5-1 and TRBJ2-2; TRBD2 matches 11 bases. This CDR3 region has 17 residues. V lost 3 bases and J lost 1; bases outside the gene matches: 5. The germline V gene has CDR1 SGHRS and CDR2 YFSETQ. The CDR3: CASSWLAGGLNTGELFF. CDR3 bases: TGCGCCAGCAGCTGGTTAGCGGGAGGGTTGAACACCGGGGAGCTGTTTTTT.

In its sample, this clone was seen once. This chain joins TRBV13 and TRBJ2-1, with 7 positions matching TRBD1. The CDR3 is 14 residues long. With 5 bases clipped from V and 7 bases from J, the junction kept 8 bases outside the gene matches. The germline V gene encodes CDR1 PRHDT and CDR2 FYEKMQ (reference sequence). The CDR3 DNA is TGTGCCAGCAGCACAGGGGAATTGCAAAATGAGCAGTTCTTC. It encodes CASSTGELQNEQFF. Together with reference TRBV13 and TRBJ2-1, the CDR3 gives the full variable domain: AAGVIQSPRHLIKEKRETATLKCYPIPRHDTVYWYQQGPGQDPQFLISFYEKMQSDKGSIPDRFSAQQFSDYHSELNMSSLELGDSALYFCASSTGELQNEQFFGPGTRLTVL.

The J gene is TRBJ2-3, the V gene TRBV6-1; 7 nucleotides agree with TRBD2. J gave up 6 bases and V 3 bases, and 12 bases lay outside the gene matches. Germline V CDR1 and CDR2: MNHNS, SASEGT. The CDR3 loop spans 16 amino acids. CDR3 amino acids: CASSEPAGASIDTQYF. The CDR3 bases are TGTGCCAGCAGTGAGCCGGCGGGAGCGAGTATTGATACGCAGTATTTT.

V usage is TRBV5-6 and J usage is TRBJ1-4; D ambiguous. Germline V gene data show CDR1 as SGHDT and CDR2 as YYEEEE. CDR3 length equals 14 residues. The V and J ends lost 3 bases and 0 bases respectively, with 6 bases between them. CDR3 DNA sequence: TGTGCCAGCAGCTCCGGGTCAACTAATGAAAAACTGTTTTTT. Amino acids: CASSSGSTNEKLFF.

Note on this clone: One end of the junction does not line up with germline, which may come from a read error. V gene TRBV14 combines with J gene TRBJ2-7, with 7 positions matching TRBD1. This CDR3 is 15 amino acids long. Germline V gene lookup returns CDR1 SGHDN and CDR2 FVKESK. In DNA form, the CDR3 reads TGTGCCGGCAGCCAAGCTACAGGGGAAACCTACGAGCAGTACTTC. It translates to CAGSQATGETYEQYF.

The chain links TRBV6-1 to TRBJ2-5, with D tentatively TRBD2 (5 bases). The J call may be wrong; the DNA end is better matched by TRBJ2-7. Germline V CDR1 and CDR2: MNHNS, SASEGT. CDR3 size: 15 residues. The CDR3 spells CASSKRRDGVAEQYF. CDR3 DNA sequence: TGTGCCAGCAGTAAAAGACGGGATGGGGTTGCCGAGCAGTACTTC.

This clone was detected a few times. The rearrangement links TRBV19 to TRBJ1-5; 7 nucleotides line up with TRBD1. This CDR3 has 14 residues. Germline V CDR1 and CDR2: LNHDA, SQIVND (reference sequence). J lost 5 bases, V lost 6 bases, and 7 bases had no gene match. Here the CDR3 DNA reads TGTGCCAGTAGCCCGACAGGGTTTGATCAGCCCCAGCATTTT. This codes for CASSPTGFDQPQHF. Together with reference TRBV19 and TRBJ1-5, the CDR3 gives the full variable domain: DGGITQSPKYLFRKEGQNVTLSCEQNLNHDAMYWYRQDPGQGLRLIYYSQIVNDFQKGDIAEGYSVSREKKESFPLTVTSAQKNPTAFYLCASSPTGFDQPQHFGDGTRLSIL.

The chain links TRBV5-1 to TRBJ2-4; D is undetermined. There are 14 residues in the CDR3. The V end lost 0 bases, the J end lost 6 bases, and 10 bases lay between the germline ends. CDR1 is SGHRS and CDR2 is YFSETQ in the germline V gene. The DNA for the CDR3 is TGCGCCAGCAGCTTGGAGGCGGCCGCAAACATTCAGTACTTC. It codes for CASSLEAAANIQYF.

The chain is built from TRBV30 and TRBJ1-2, with D unresolved. CDR1 is GTSNPN, CDR2 SVGIG, per germline (reference sequence). This CDR3 comprises 13 residues. The CDR3 reads CVLPGPGGYGYTF. The DNA for the CDR3 is TGTGTCCTTCCCGGCCCCGGAGGCTATGGCTACACCTTC.

In its sample, this clone was seen a few times. This chain uses TRBV7-6 with TRBJ1-1; D call uncertain. V lost 5 bases to trimming and J lost 2 bases, with 9 bases between them. Germline V CDR1 and CDR2: SGHVS, FNYEAQ. The CDR3 runs 13 residues. The CDR3 region is CASSLQENTEAFF. In DNA form, the CDR3 reads TGTGCCAGCAGCCTTCAGGAAAACACTGAAGCTTTCTTT.

The V and J genes are TRBV7-9 and TRBJ1-6; unclear D gene. V was clipped by 0 bases and J by 9 bases, with 9 bases between them. This CDR3 is 14 amino acids long. Germline CDR1 and CDR2: SEHNR and FQNEAQ (reference sequence). The CDR3 DNA reads TGTGCCAGCAGCTTAGCCTCCGGTGGTTCACCCCTCCACTTT. This translates into CASSLASGGSPLHF. The complete variable domain, with remaining parts taken from reference TRBV7-9 and TRBJ1-6, reads DTGVSQNPRHKITKRGQNVTFRCDPISEHNRLYWYRQTLGQGPEFLTYFQNEAQLEKSRLLSDRFSAERPKGSFSTLEIQRTEQGDSAMYLCASSLASGGSPLHFGNGTRLTVT.

V and J are TRBV6-1 and TRBJ1-2, with TRBD1 identical over 9 bases. There are 14 residues in the CDR3. Germline CDR1 MNHNS, CDR2 SASEGT. With V trimmed by 5 bases and J by 3 bases, 4 bases remained unmatched. CDR3 loop: CASSPGQGDYGYTF. The CDR3 bases are TGTGCCAGCAGTCCGGGACAGGGCGACTATGGCTACACCTTC.

This sequence joins TRBV7-8 and TRBJ1-1; D uncertain. V was cut by 6 bases and J by 4 bases, with 15 bases left in between. CDR3 size: 14 residues. Germline CDR1 and CDR2: SGHVS and FQNEAQ. Here the CDR3 DNA reads TGTGCCAGCAGTTTGGCGAGGGAACGCACTGAAGCTTTCTTT. It encodes CASSLARERTEAFF.

The chain couples TRBV5-6 to TRBJ1-2, with a possible D match to TRBD1 (5 bases). V was cut by 0 bases and J by 2 bases, with 8 bases left in between. Germline V gives CDR1 SGHDT, CDR2 YYEEEE. The length of the CDR3 is 14 residues. CDR3 protein: CASSLGGVNYGYTF. As DNA, the CDR3 is TGTGCCAGCAGCTTGGGGGGGGTGAACTATGGCTACACCTTC. The full variable domain, in which reference TRBV5-6 and TRBJ1-2 provide the parts outside the CDR3, is DAGVTQSPTHLIKTRGQQVTLRCSPKSGHDTVSWYQQALGQGPQFIFQYYEEEERQRGNFPDRFSGHQFPNYSSELNVNALLLGDSALYLCASSLGGVNYGYTFGSGTRLTVV.